What follows are 21 T cell receptor beta chains derived from one specimen sequenced in a study of cytomegalovirus exposure and HLA in healthy donors. Researchers ran the PCR with 60 Vbeta and 13 Jbeta primers. Method: immunoSEQ multiplex PCR; TCRdb's copy keeps in-frame clones and lacks some. The sample shows 140,000 to 150,000 clones, 72% of them seen only once. Sequenced sample: PBMCs. Receptors originate from a man aged 35 to 55 in good health and CMV-seronegative.

V usage is TRBV7-2 and J usage is TRBJ2-3; TRBD2 aligns across 11 bases. V shed 1 base and J 2 bases; nucleotides not matched to a gene: 5. Germline CDR1 reads SGHTA; CDR2 reads FQGNSA. The CDR3 runs 17 residues. CDR3 sequence: CASSLGVAGGYTDTQYF. The CDR3 coding sequence is TGTGCCAGCAGCTTAGGGGTAGCGGGGGGGTACACAGATACGCAGTATTTT.

The gene calls are TRBV6-5 and TRBJ2-3; TRBD1 matches at 8 bases. Germline V lookup: CDR1 MNHEY, CDR2 SVGAGI. This CDR3 has 13 amino acids. Germline trimming cut 6 bases from V and 1 base from J; bases unmatched to any gene: 0. In nucleotides, the CDR3 is TGTGCCAGCAGGGACAGGGGCACAGATACGCAGTATTTT. This gives the protein CASRDRGTDTQYF.

The J gene is TRBJ1-1, the V gene TRBV7-9; 7 bases line up with TRBD1. This CDR3 region has 13 residues. After removal of 6 bases from V and 3 bases from J, the junction contained 4 bases not matched to a gene. Germline-derived CDR1 and CDR2 are SEHNR and FQNEAQ (reference sequence). The CDR3 here is CASSYGQDTEAFF. CDR3 nucleotide sequence: TGTGCCAGCAGTTACGGACAGGACACTGAAGCTTTCTTT.

The table lists this clone with a few counts. The V call is TRBV2, the J call TRBJ2-1; TRBD1 agrees at 7 bases. CDR3 size: 12 residues. Germline-derived CDR1 and CDR2 are SNHLY and FYNNEI. Trimming took 7 bases from V and 8 from J; bases not matched to a gene: 5. CDR3 nucleotides: TGTGCCAGCACAGACAGGGTCCATGAGCAGTTCTTC. Translating gives CASTDRVHEQFF.

This clone was detected only a few times. The chain's CDR3 is CASSEADFYEQYF. The DNA of the CDR3 is TGTGCCAGCAGTGAAGCGGACTTCTACGAGCAGTACTTC. The J gene is TRBJ2-7, the V gene TRBV6-1; D is possibly TRBD2 (5 bases). Trimming cost V 0 bases and J 3 bases, with 6 bases left between them. The CDR3 is made up of 13 amino acids. The germline V gene has CDR1 MNHNS and CDR2 SASEGT.

The chain couples TRBV9 to TRBJ2-3; 11 bases are a match to TRBD2. CDR3 length equals 16 residues. The V segment lost 3 bases and the J segment 0 bases; nucleotides outside the gene matches: 3. The germline gives CDR1 SGDLS, CDR2 YYNGEE. In DNA, the CDR3 is TGTGCCAGCAGCGGGTTAGCGGGGGGGAGCACAGATACGCAGTATTTT. Its translation: CASSGLAGGSTDTQYF.

The chain employs TRBV7-9 and TRBJ1-1, with D unclear. The germline CDR1 and CDR2 sequences are SEHNR and FQNEAQ (reference sequence). The CDR3 consists of 11 residues. The V and J ends lost 3 bases and 10 bases respectively, with 9 bases between them. The CDR3 coding sequence is TGTGCCAGCAGCTTGGGAGTAGTAGCTTTCTTT. This translates into CASSLGVVAFF.

The rearrangement joins TRBV5-1 to TRBJ1-5; D is uncertain. In germline, CDR1 is SGHRS, CDR2 YFSETQ. The CDR3 is 15 amino acids. Trimming left V 5 bases short and J 2 bases short, with 14 bases between. The CDR3 nucleotides read TGCGCCAGCAGGGGCGGGATCGTGGGCAATCAGCCCCAGCATTTT. This translates into CASRGGIVGNQPQHF.

V and J are TRBV11-2 and TRBJ2-1; 9 positions agree with TRBD2. Germline values: CDR1 SGHAT, CDR2 FQNNGV. J lost 4 bases, V lost 5 bases, and 9 bases had no gene match. The CDR3 is made up of 16 amino acids. The CDR3 sequence is CASSPRASGIYNEQFF. DNA of the CDR3: TGTGCCAGCAGCCCGAGGGCTAGCGGGATTTACAATGAGCAGTTCTTC.

This clone was recorded once. The chain couples TRBV6-5 to TRBJ1-6, with TRBD1 as a possible D gene (6 bases). V gave up 2 bases and J gave up 10 bases, with 9 bases separating them. Germline V gene lookup returns CDR1 MNHEY and CDR2 SVGAGI. This CDR3 has 13 residues. This CDR3 is CASSYGTLSPLHF. In DNA form, the CDR3 reads TGTGCCAGCAGTTACGGGACACTCTCACCCCTCCACTTT.

This sequence joins TRBV6-1 and TRBJ2-2; D is unresolved. Germline CDR1 reads MNHNS; CDR2 reads SASEGT. V lost 3 bases and J 5 bases, leaving 19 bases between the germline ends. CDR3 length: 17 residues. The CDR3 DNA sequence: TGTGCCAGCAGTGATCCTGATCGGAGTCCCAAAACCGGGGAGCTGTTTTTT. Residues: CASSDPDRSPKTGELFF.

In this sample, this clone turned up a few times. The chain carries TRBV18 and TRBJ1-1, with D perhaps matching TRBD1 (5 bases). Per germline, CDR1 KGHSH and CDR2 LQKENI. The CDR3 has 14 amino acids. Trimming stripped 2 bases from V and 4 bases from J, with 11 bases between. DNA for the CDR3: TGTGCCAGCTCACCATCAGGGAGGGTCACTGAAGCTTTCTTT. Amino acid sequence: CASSPSGRVTEAFF. Variable domain in full (rest from reference TRBV18 and TRBJ1-1): NAGVMQNPRHLVRRRGQEARLRCSPMKGHSHVYWYRQLPEEGLKFMVYLQKENIIDESGMPKERFSAEFPKEGPSILRIQQVVRGDSAAYFCASSPSGRVTEAFFGQGTRLTVV.

Note on this clone: Other DNA sequences within the sample encode an identical CDR3. This chain joins TRBV6-1 and TRBJ2-1; D may be TRBD1 (7 bases). The germline V and J ends were trimmed by 6 bases and 8 bases, with 14 bases remaining between them. The CDR3 is made up of 13 amino acids. Germline CDR1 reads MNHNS; CDR2 reads SASEGT. The CDR3 coding sequence is TGTGCCAGCAGACTAGGAGGGGGCGATGAGCAGTTCTTC. Translating gives CASRLGGGDEQFF.

The chain recombines TRBV28 with TRBJ2-1; no definite D call. V gave up 8 bases and J gave up 7 bases, with 18 bases separating them. The CDR3 runs 14 residues. From germline, CDR1 is MDHEN and CDR2 SYDVKM. Written as DNA, the CDR3 is TGTGCCAGCTACCCGGCTACTGGAGCGAATGAGCAGTTCTTC. Its translation is CASYPATGANEQFF.

V and J are TRBV6-6 and TRBJ1-5; D is possibly TRBD1 (6 bases). Germline V lookup: CDR1 MNHNY, CDR2 SVGAGI (reference sequence). CDR3 length: 14 residues. V lost 5 bases to trimming and J lost 2 bases, with 10 bases between them. Here the CDR3 reads CASSARTGNQPQHF. The CDR3 DNA reads TGTGCCAGCAGTGCCCGGACAGGCAATCAGCCCCAGCATTTT.

The V call is TRBV5-4, the J call TRBJ1-4, with TRBD1 as a possible D gene (5 bases). The CDR3 sequence is 16 residues long. The V gene lost 3 bases and the J gene lost 4 bases, with 16 bases spanning the gap. Germline-derived CDR1 and CDR2 are SGHNT and YYREEE (reference sequence). The CDR3 loop reads CASSSPQGLGNEKLFF. In DNA, the CDR3 is TGTGCCAGCAGCTCACCCCAGGGTCTGGGTAATGAAAAACTGTTTTTT.

This clone was counted a few times. This sequence joins TRBV10-1 and TRBJ2-7; D call uncertain. The CDR3 has 14 residues. The germline CDR1 and CDR2 sequences are WNHNN and SYGVQD (reference sequence). The V gene lost 1 base and the J gene lost 2 bases, with 9 bases spanning the gap. The chain's CDR3 is CASSEFGKTYEQYF. The CDR3 DNA reads TGCGCCAGCAGTGAGTTCGGTAAAACCTACGAGCAGTACTTC.

The chain has TRBV14 and TRBJ1-5; D ambiguous. Trimming pared 2 bases from V and 8 bases from J, leaving 10 bases between. In germline, CDR1 is SGHDN, CDR2 FVKESK. The CDR3 runs to 13 residues. CDR3 region: CASSQNAREPQHF. The CDR3 DNA reads as TGTGCCAGCAGCCAAAATGCGAGAGAGCCCCAGCATTTT.

This clone was observed once. This chain links TRBV19 with TRBJ1-4, with D possibly TRBD1 on 6 matching bases. Germline V gene lookup returns CDR1 LNHDA and CDR2 SQIVND (reference sequence). The CDR3 consists of 13 residues. The germline V and J ends were trimmed by 2 bases and 8 bases, with 9 bases remaining between them. In nucleotides, the CDR3 is TGTGCCAGTAGTATAAACAGGGAGGAAAAACTGTTTTTT. Translated, it gives CASSINREEKLFF. Filled out from reference TRBV19 and TRBJ1-4, the complete variable domain reads DGGITQSPKYLFRKEGQNVTLSCEQNLNHDAMYWYRQDPGQGLRLIYYSQIVNDFQKGDIAEGYSVSREKKESFPLTVTSAQKNPTAFYLCASSINREEKLFFGSGTQLSVL.

The rearrangement joins TRBV4-1 to TRBJ1-2, with TRBD1 matching 10 bases. J was trimmed by 8 bases and V by 4 bases; bases with no gene match: 10. Germline loops: CDR1 MGHRA, CDR2 YSYEKL. The CDR3 runs to 15 residues. The CDR3 nucleotides read TGCGCCAGCAGCCGACCGGGACAGGGGCCTCAGGGCTACACCTTC. Residues: CASSRPGQGPQGYTF.

The chain has TRBV6-1 and TRBJ1-3; tentatively, D is TRBD1 (5 bases). This CDR3 has 12 residues. CDR1 is MNHNS, CDR2 SASEGT, per germline. V shed 8 bases and J shed 4 bases, with 9 bases lying between them. The CDR3 protein is CASRDYGNTIYF. Written as DNA, the CDR3 is TGTGCCAGCCGGGACTACGGAAACACCATATATTTT.